A single sample gave rise to the 3 T cell receptor beta chains below, sequenced in a study of cytomegalovirus exposure and HLA in healthy donors. Researchers ran the PCR with 60 Vbeta and 13 Jbeta primers. Clones were sequenced by immunoSEQ multiplex PCR, and TCRdb holds only the in-frame ones, with some missing. The sample carries some 150,000 clones, 82% recorded once. Sequencing was done on a sample of PBMCs. Every receptor here comes from a woman between 50 and 59 years old in good health and CMV-seropositive.

The chain combines TRBV19 with TRBJ1-1; D not certain. The germline V gene has CDR1 LNHDA and CDR2 SQIVND (reference sequence). V lost 5 bases and J 4 bases, leaving 17 bases between the germline ends. The CDR3 consists of 15 residues. Here the CDR3 reads CASSSRSSSGTEAFF. CDR3 DNA: TGTGCCAGTAGTTCCCGGAGCTCTTCGGGCACTGAAGCTTTCTTT. The full variable domain, in which reference TRBV19 and TRBJ1-1 provide the parts outside the CDR3, is DGGITQSPKYLFRKEGQNVTLSCEQNLNHDAMYWYRQDPGQGLRLIYYSQIVNDFQKGDIAEGYSVSREKKESFPLTVTSAQKNPTAFYLCASSSRSSSGTEAFFGQGTRLTVV.

This sequence joins TRBV5-1 and TRBJ2-7; 10 bases are a match to TRBD1. CDR3 length: 15 amino acids. V shed 4 bases, J shed 0 bases, and the junction held 4 bases outside the gene matches. The germline CDR1 and CDR2 sequences are SGHRS and YFSETQ. CDR3 sequence: CASSPRDRGSYEQYF. As DNA, the CDR3 is TGCGCCAGCAGCCCCCGGGACAGGGGCTCCTACGAGCAGTACTTC.

The chain has TRBV4-2 and TRBJ2-7; the match to TRBD2 covers 7 bases. J lost 1 base, V lost 6 bases, and 9 bases had no gene match. This CDR3 contains 15 residues. Germline CDR1 is LGHNA and CDR2 is YNFKEQ. CDR3: CASSYAGEFSYEQYF. CDR3 DNA sequence: TGTGCCAGCAGTTACGCGGGGGAGTTTTCCTACGAGCAGTACTTC.